This T cell receptor beta chain was observed in a study of identifying expanded T cells in peripheral blood. Using immunoSEQ multiplex PCR, the repertoire was profiled, and TCRdb retains in-frame clones only, with some absent. In the table there are roughly 100,000 clones, approximately 90% of which are singletons. V lost 1 base and J 4 bases, leaving 13 bases between the germline ends. Germline V gene lookup returns CDR1 SGHTA and CDR2 FQGNSA. The CDR3 totals 15 residues. This chain joins TRBV7-2 and TRBJ1-1; D is perhaps TRBD1 (5 bases). The sequenced material came from blood. The clonotype comes from a person between 18 and 75 years old in good health. CDR3 protein: CASSLDRPGITEAFF. The DNA of the CDR3 is TGTGCCAGCAGCTTAGACAGGCCCGGGATCACTGAAGCTTTCTTT.